This T cell receptor (beta chain) was sequenced for a study of blood T cell repertoires in COVID-19. Study context: Both acute and convalescent COVID-19 samples were obtained from the United States, Italy and Spain.

Data came from immunoSEQ multiplex PCR; TCRdb stores just in-frame clones and leaves some out. The sample carries almost 200,000 clones, about 82% recorded once. The sequenced sample was peripheral blood. The TCR sequence derives from a man aged 55 to 70 with COVID-19, enrolled during active disease.

The CDR3 here is CASSTPTNYGYTF. The CDR3 bases are TGTGCCAGTAGTACCCCAACTAACTATGGCTACACCTTC. The rearrangement uses TRBV19 and TRBJ1-2; no firm D call. The CDR3 is made up of 13 amino acids. The V end lost 4 bases, the J end lost 0 bases, and 6 bases lay between the germline ends. Germline-derived CDR1 and CDR2 are LNHDA and SQIVND (reference sequence).